This T cell receptor beta chain was identified during a study of graft-versus-host responses after intestinal transplantation. At the level of the study: Grafts were multivisceral, liver-intestinal, or isolated intestinal. Induction using anti-thymocyte globulin, followed by tacrolimus and steroids for 2 to 4 years, was given to all recipients. Overall study findings and caveats: GvH clones occurred in recipient marrow; some first appeared in ileum or blood. Graft-donor T cell macrochimerism coincided with high graft-versus-host to host-versus-graft clonal ratios in allografts.

The repertoire was sequenced with immunoSEQ multiplex PCR; TCRdb's copy has only in-frame clones and lacks some. Of roughly 23,000 clones detected, about 48% appear once; the ten largest clones hold 1.3% to 1.5%. The germline V gene encodes CDR1 SGHKS and CDR2 YYEKEE (reference sequence). V was pared by 4 bases and J by 3 bases, with 4 bases of the junction left unmatched. CDR3 length equals 13 residues. Responders (200,000, CFSE-labeled) were co-plated with 200,000 irradiated, violet-dye-labeled stimulators. This clone appeared a few times. The sequences come from alloreactive CD8+ T cells from a mixed lymphocyte reaction culture, collected before transplantation. Stated subset: CFSE-low proliferating T cells sorted from approximately 6-day pre-transplant mixed lymphocyte reaction (GvH or HvG direction). This clonotype was sampled from a human patient who was an organ donor for intestinal transplantation. The V gene is TRBV5-5, the J gene TRBJ2-7; 7 bases are shared with TRBD2. The CDR3 nucleotides are TGTGCCAGCAGCCCCCGGGACTACTACGAGCAGTACTTC. This codes for CASSPRDYYEQYF.